Included here is one TCR beta chain sequence, with context. Its antigen is still unknown. Base qualities are not provided; no much larger clone lies one nucleotide away. These data are taken from a study of cytomegalovirus exposure and HLA in healthy donors (dated by TCRdb to about 2017). Describing the broader study: In an earlier analysis of 450 to 750 of the donors, roughly 300 Gb of sequence data and 90 million to 130 million unique TCR beta sequences from roughly 180 million T cells were reported. About 310 gigabases of sequencing data and approximately 85 million unique TCR sequences were included in an early release covering about 700 HLA-typed donors. The genetic ancestry cluster associated with self-reported Caucasian donors included 70% to 85% of the roughly 380 genotyped donors. The study was designed to test whether signatures of past pathogen exposure could be identified by cataloging public T cell receptors. Using immunosequencing, the study profiled T cell repertoires from about 620 subjects and related those repertoires to cytomegalovirus serostatus. A separate validation cohort of 90 to 150 different subjects was used in addition to the approximately 700-subject first cohort. High-throughput TCR immunosequencing, statistical association of individual TCRs with disease status, and machine learning were combined to predict cytomegalovirus infection status. To study patterns of TCR occurrence, a later analysis re-analyzed previously published TCR beta repertoires from 500 to 850 donors and added high-resolution HLA genotyping. The later analysis used no new phenotypic data to find candidate immune exposures, relying instead on TCR beta sequences and their occurrence across donors. In an earlier analysis of 550 to 700 of the donors, high-throughput TCR beta sequencing was used to judge whether each TCR beta V gene segment behaved as functional or pseudogenic. Donor age, sex, ethnicity and CMV serostatus were compiled alongside the repertoire data. Genome-wide SNP genotypes for about 55% of the 666 donors were used in a later genetic analysis, which treated that subset as a discovery cohort. Every discovery cohort repertoire had been produced on one sequencing platform. HLA typing included class I and class II loci at four-digit resolution. Typing coverage differed by locus: A, B, C, DRB1 and DQB1 were typed in roughly 620-630 donors, DQA1 in 522, DPA1 in nearly 610, and DPB1 in around 490. Because of strong linkage in the cohort, roughly 5 DR-DQ haplotypes were treated as single units for association and clustering. Among some 400 genotyped donors of the cohort, an average of around 240,000 unique TCR beta nucleotide sequences were sequenced per donor, approximately 20% of them non-productive. The full study reports these points: A later analysis found that most CMV-associated TCR beta chains appeared HLA-restricted, with HLA associations seemingly driven largely by CMV exposure. Only TCR beta chains were sequenced in this cohort, and the absence of alpha or paired-chain data limited detectable features. HLA typing was unavailable for some donors at each locus, so association tests used only the typed subset. In a later analysis, 16,951 TCR beta sequences were associated with specific HLA alleles at a false discovery rate of 0.05. The classifier was reported to diagnose cytomegalovirus status with high specificity and sensitivity in both the original and validation cohorts. In vitro tests confirmed that a few of the cytomegalovirus-associated TCR beta chains recognize cytomegalovirus antigens. The presence/absence analyses assumed that sequencing depth was roughly uniform across donors, and that assumption may not be true. The 87-base-pair reads could not distinguish some IMGT-functional V segments, including TRBV6-2 and TRBV6-3, so those segments were excluded. Compared with the approximately 670-donor mean, donors in an Asian-associated ancestry cluster had fewer N-insertions in productive TCRs, according to a later genetic analysis. For the cohort, immune exposure information was limited to CMV serostatus. Because counts were too low, 15 or so rarely observed V segments, including chromosome 9 orphons, were excluded from the earlier analysis of 587 of the donors. In an earlier analysis of roughly 560 of the donors, most TCR beta V segments were observed in productive rearrangements about 87% or about 30% of the time, broadly matching IMGT annotations. In a later analysis, TCR association rates were found to vary across HLA loci, with the most associated TCRs seen for DRB1 alleles and the fewest for HLA-C alleles. Strong co-occurrence of HLA alleles, especially DR and DQ, made assigning TCR associations to individual alleles difficult. In a later analysis, several top co-occurrence clusters were reported to appear linked to parvovirus B19, influenza, CMV and Epstein-Barr virus. The study listed approximately 150 TCR beta chains as associated with cytomegalovirus. A later genetic analysis associated a missense DCLRE1C variant with V-gene and J-gene trimming of TCR beta chains, and an independent cohort replicated the association. Most TCR sequences were observed very rarely across donors, whereas some public TCRs were present in many individuals. A cluster of highly shared sequence variants was judged likely to be a technical artifact of the sequencing pipeline. A further reported finding was that TCR beta sequences accurately predicted the HLA-A and HLA-B alleles for most subjects in the first cohort. Compared with equally common non-associated chains, HLA-associated TCR beta chains in a later analysis were more clonally expanded and had lower generation probabilities. The authors suggested that the approach could potentially be generalized to other disease states and immunological phenotypes. Correlated functional status among segregating V segments might be attributable to linkage disequilibrium, but an unknown experimental factor could not be ruled out.

Taken from the germline V gene, the CDR1 and CDR2 loops are SNHLY and FYNNEI. Inclusive of the bounding cysteine and phenylalanine, the CDR3 is 14 residues long. Solely the CDR3 DNA is kept, with 42 bases framed from the first base. V loses 8 bases at its end and J loses 8 bases; junction bases beyond the gene matches: 14. In total, roughly 670 healthy bone marrow donors made up the cohort. Cohort members were all nominally healthy when sampled, although unrecorded immune exposures were likely present. The donor tested CMV seropositive, placing the donor among the roughly 270 seropositive members of the cohort. Every donor gave a peripheral blood sample, and the peripheral blood mononuclear cells from that sample were used for TCR beta sequencing. The Qiagen DNeasy Blood Extraction Kit was used to extract genomic DNA from the blood cell samples. Library prep was done by the immunoSEQ multiplex PCR assay. A mixture of 60 forward primers for TCR Vbeta segments and 13 reverse primers for TCR Jbeta segments was used in the multiplex PCR. Amplification of the CDR3 region of rearranged TCR beta genes was performed with a multiplex PCR assay on genomic DNA. On the Illumina HiSeq System, the amplified TCR beta libraries were sequenced as 87-base-pair reads. Under the source paper's analysis protocol: A later analysis tallied tens of millions of unique TCR beta chains across the 650 to 750 repertoires, and roughly 11 million of those chains were shared by two or more donors. Raw reads were error-corrected and collapsed into unique sequences with a nearest-neighbor algorithm that merged closely related sequences to remove PCR and sequencing errors. Alignment of CDR3 sequences to IMGT reference sequences was used to assign V, D and J gene segments. Each retained sequence needed at least a six-nucleotide match to both a V gene segment and a J gene segment. Rearrangements were classified as productive when the CDR3 lacked stop codons and remained in frame with V and J, and all other rearrangements were classified as non-productive. CDR3 was defined by IMGT convention, running from the second conserved V-encoded cysteine to the conserved J-encoded phenylalanine. The earlier analysis of about 590 of the donors excluded sequences that lacked an unambiguous match to a single V gene segment. An earlier analysis of about 600 of the donors called V segments functional above 56.7% productive rearrangements and segregating when the between-donor standard deviation exceeded 5%. A statistical classification framework was developed to diagnose cytomegalovirus status using the catalog of TCR beta chain sequences. V and J gene assignment, in a later analysis, came from comparing TCR nucleotide sequences with IMGT/GENE-DB human TR gene sequences. In a later analysis, CDR3 sequences and most-parsimonious VDJ recombination scenarios were assigned using the TCRdist pipeline. In a later analysis, every TCR beta chain was defined by the combination of its CDR3 amino acid sequence and its V-gene family, and reads without a unique V-gene family were dropped. To address suspected cross-contamination and a sequencing artifact, a later analysis removed 450 to 700 highly shared, low-generation-probability nucleotide sequences. In a later analysis, a clonal expansion index was calculated for each public chain from normalized within-repertoire ranks of inferred template counts. Generation probabilities in a later analysis came from a VDJ recombination model fitted to out-of-frame rearrangements, and those results were checked against IGoR. A later analysis scored TCR-TCR, TCR-HLA and TCR-CMV co-occurrence with hypergeometric tests, applying a repertoire-size bias correction to TCR pairs. False discovery rates were estimated in a later analysis by permuting HLA or CMV assignments 20 times. A later analysis grouped co-occurring TCRs with DBSCAN, adding TCRdist sequence similarity when clustering within HLA-allele-positive subsets. For co-occurrence clustering, repertoires with fewer than 30,000 or more than 120,000 public chains were excluded, along with roughly 5 repertoires with anomalous nucleotide sharing. This is the immuneACCESS table as TCRdb keeps it, with only in-frame sequences that have V and J called. A part of the clones is gone; compared with another copy, unresolved V genes explain less than half, and the rest is unexplained. V and J calls and clone size follow that table, whereas D and trimming were derived from the DNA. Present in this sample are around 110,000 clones, around 74% of which were seen just once. 12% to 15% of the sample goes to the ten largest clones.

Sequencing used PBMCs. The rearrangement joined TRBV2 to TRBJ1-2, with 7 junctional bases fitting TRBD1. The sequence came from a woman between 35 and 50 years old in good health and CMV-seropositive. DNA sequence: TGTGCCAGCGGGAGAGCCCGGGACAGAAGAGGCTACACCTTC. This sequence encodes CASGRARDRRGYTF.